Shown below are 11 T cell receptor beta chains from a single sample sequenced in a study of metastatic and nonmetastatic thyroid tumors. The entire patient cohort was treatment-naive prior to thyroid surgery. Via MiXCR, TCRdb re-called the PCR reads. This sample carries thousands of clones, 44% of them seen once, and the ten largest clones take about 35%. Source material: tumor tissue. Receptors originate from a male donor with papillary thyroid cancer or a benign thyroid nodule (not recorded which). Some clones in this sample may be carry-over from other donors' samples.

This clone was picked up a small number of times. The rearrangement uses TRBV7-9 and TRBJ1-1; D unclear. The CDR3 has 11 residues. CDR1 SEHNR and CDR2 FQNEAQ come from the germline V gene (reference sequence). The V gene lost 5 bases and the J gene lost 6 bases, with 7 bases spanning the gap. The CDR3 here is CASSRQPEAFF. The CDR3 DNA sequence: TGTGCCAGCAGCCGACAACCTGAAGCTTTCTTT. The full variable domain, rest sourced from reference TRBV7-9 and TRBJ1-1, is DTGVSQNPRHKITKRGQNVTFRCDPISEHNRLYWYRQTLGQGPEFLTYFQNEAQLEKSRLLSDRFSAERPKGSFSTLEIQRTEQGDSAMYLCASSRQPEAFFGQGTRLTVV.

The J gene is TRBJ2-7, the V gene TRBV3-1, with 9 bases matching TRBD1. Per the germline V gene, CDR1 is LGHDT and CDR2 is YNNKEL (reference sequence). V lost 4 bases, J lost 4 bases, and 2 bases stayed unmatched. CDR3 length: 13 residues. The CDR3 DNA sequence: TGTGCCAGCAGCCTGACAGGGGGGTACGAGCAGTACTTC. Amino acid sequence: CASSLTGGYEQYF.

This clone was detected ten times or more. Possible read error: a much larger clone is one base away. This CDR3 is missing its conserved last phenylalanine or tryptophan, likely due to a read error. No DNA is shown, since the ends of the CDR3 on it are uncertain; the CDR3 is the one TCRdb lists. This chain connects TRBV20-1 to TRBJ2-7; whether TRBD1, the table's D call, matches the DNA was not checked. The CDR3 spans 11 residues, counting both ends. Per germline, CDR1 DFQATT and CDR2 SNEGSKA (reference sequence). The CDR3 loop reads CSADLWDDVYL.

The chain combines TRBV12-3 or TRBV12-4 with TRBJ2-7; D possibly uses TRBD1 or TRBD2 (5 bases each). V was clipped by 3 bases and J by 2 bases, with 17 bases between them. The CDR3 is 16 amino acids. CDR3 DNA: TGTGCCAGCAGTTTCACGTCGACCGGGACCCCCTACGAGCAGTACTTC. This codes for CASSFTSTGTPYEQYF.

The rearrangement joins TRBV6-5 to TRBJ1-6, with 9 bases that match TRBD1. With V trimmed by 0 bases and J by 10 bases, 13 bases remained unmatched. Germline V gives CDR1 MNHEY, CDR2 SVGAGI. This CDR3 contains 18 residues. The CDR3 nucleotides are TGTGCCAGCAGTTACTCCCGTCCCGGGACAGGGACCGGCTCACCCCTCCACTTT. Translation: CASSYSRPGTGTGSPLHF.

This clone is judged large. The CDR3 sequence: CASSLGQGISYEQYF. CDR3 nucleotide sequence: TGCGCCAGCAGCTTGGGACAGGGGATTTCCTACGAGCAGTACTTC. The chain carries TRBV5-1 and TRBJ2-7, with 8 bases that match TRBD1. The CDR3 has 15 amino acids. Germline CDR1 reads SGHRS; CDR2 reads YFSETQ. J lost 1 base, V lost 0 bases, and 3 bases had no gene match.

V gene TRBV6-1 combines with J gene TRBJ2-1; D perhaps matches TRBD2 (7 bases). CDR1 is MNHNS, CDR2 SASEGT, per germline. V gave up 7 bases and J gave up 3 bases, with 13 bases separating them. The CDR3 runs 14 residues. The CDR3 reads CASKGGGLYNEQFF. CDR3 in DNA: TGTGCCAGCAAAGGGGGGGGCCTCTACAATGAGCAGTTCTTC.

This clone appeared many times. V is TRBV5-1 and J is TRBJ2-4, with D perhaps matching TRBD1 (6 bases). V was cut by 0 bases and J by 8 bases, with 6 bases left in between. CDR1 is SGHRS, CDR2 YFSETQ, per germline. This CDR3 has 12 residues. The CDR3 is CASSLEGDIQYF. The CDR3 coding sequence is TGCGCCAGCAGCTTGGAGGGGGACATTCAGTACTTC.

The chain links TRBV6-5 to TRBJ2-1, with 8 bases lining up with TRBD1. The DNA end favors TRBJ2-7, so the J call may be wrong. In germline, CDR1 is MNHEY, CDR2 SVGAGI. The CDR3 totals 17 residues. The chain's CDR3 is CASSHGGADRVYNEQYF. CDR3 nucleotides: TGTGCCAGCAGTCACGGTGGCGCGGACAGGGTTTACAATGAGCAGTACTTC.

The CDR3 loop is CSAWDRGDDTGELFF. In DNA, the CDR3 is TGCAGTGCTTGGGACAGGGGGGATGACACCGGGGAGCTGTTTTTT. The chain joins TRBV20-1 to TRBJ2-2, with 11 positions matching TRBD1. The CDR3 covers 15 residues. V was pared by 5 bases and J by 3 bases, with 5 bases of the junction left unmatched. The germline gives CDR1 DFQATT, CDR2 SNEGSKA (reference sequence).

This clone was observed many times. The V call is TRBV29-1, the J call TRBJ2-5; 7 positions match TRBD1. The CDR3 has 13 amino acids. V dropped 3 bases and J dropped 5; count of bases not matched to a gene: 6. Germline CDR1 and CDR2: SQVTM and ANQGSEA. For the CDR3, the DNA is TGCAGCGTTGATACAACAGGGGACGAGACCCAGTACTTC. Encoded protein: CSVDTTGDETQYF.